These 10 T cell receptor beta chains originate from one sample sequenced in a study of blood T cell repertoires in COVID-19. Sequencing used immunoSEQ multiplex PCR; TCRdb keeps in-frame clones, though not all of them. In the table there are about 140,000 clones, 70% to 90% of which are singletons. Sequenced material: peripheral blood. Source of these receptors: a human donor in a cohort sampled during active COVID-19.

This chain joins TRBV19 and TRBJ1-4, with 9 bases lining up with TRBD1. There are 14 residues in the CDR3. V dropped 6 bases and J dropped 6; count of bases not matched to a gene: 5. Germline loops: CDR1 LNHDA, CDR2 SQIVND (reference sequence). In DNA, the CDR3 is TGTGCCAGTAGCCGACAGGGGGAGGATGAAAAACTGTTTTTT. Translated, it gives CASSRQGEDEKLFF. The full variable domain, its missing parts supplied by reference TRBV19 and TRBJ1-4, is DGGITQSPKYLFRKEGQNVTLSCEQNLNHDAMYWYRQDPGQGLRLIYYSQIVNDFQKGDIAEGYSVSREKKESFPLTVTSAQKNPTAFYLCASSRQGEDEKLFFGSGTQLSVL.

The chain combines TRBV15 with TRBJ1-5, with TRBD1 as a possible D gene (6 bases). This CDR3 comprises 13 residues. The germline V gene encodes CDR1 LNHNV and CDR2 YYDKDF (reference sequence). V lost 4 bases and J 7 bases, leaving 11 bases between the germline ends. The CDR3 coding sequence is TGTGCCACCAGCACACAGGGAATCCAGCCCCAGCATTTT. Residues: CATSTQGIQPQHF. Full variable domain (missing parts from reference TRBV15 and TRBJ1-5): DAMVIQNPRYQVTQFGKPVTLSCSQTLNHNVMYWYQQKSSQAPKLLFHYYDKDFNNEADTPDNFQSRRPNTSFCFLDIRSPGLGDTAMYLCATSTQGIQPQHFGDGTRLSIL.

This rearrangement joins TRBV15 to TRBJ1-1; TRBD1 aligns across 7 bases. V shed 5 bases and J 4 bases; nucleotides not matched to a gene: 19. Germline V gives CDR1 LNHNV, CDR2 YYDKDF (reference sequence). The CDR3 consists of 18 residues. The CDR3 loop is CATSPLPGRTGRSTEAFF. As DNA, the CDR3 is TGTGCCACCAGCCCTCTTCCTGGGCGGACAGGAAGGAGCACTGAAGCTTTCTTT.

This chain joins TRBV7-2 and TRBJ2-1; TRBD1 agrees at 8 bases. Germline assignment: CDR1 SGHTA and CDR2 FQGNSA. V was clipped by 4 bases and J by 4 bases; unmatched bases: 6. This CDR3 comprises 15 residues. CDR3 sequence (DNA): TGTGCCAGCAGCTCCCGACGGGACAGGTACAATGAGCAGTTCTTC. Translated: CASSSRRDRYNEQFF.

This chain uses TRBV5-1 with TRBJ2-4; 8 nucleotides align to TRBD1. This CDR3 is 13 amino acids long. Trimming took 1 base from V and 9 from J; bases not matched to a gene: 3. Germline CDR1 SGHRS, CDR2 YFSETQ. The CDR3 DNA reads TGCGCCAGCAGCTTGAGTACAGGGGGCATTCAGTACTTC. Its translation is CASSLSTGGIQYF.

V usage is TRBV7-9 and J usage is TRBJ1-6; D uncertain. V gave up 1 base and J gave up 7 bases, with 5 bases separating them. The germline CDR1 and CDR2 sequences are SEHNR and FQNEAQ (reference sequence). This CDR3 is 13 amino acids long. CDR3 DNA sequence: TGTGCCAGCAGCTTAGGCGGGAATTCACCCCTCCACTTT. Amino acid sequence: CASSLGGNSPLHF.

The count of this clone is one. Here the CDR3 reads CASSSRGGQADTQYF. CDR3 DNA: TGTGCCAGCAGCTCGCGGGGGGGCCAAGCAGATACGCAGTATTTT. The chain couples TRBV3-1 (or the pseudogene TRBV3-2) to TRBJ2-3; TRBD2 aligns across 9 bases. Germline V gene lookup returns CDR1 LGHDT and CDR2 YNNKEL (reference sequence). The length of the CDR3 is 15 residues. The V segment lost 5 bases and the J segment 4 bases; nucleotides outside the gene matches: 7.

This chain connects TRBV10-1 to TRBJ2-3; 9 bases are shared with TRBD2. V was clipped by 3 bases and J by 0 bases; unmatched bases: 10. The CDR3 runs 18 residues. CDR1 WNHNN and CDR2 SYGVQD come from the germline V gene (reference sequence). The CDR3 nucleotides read TGCGCCAGCAGTGAAAGGGCTAGCGGGGCCAGGAGCACAGATACGCAGTATTTT. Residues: CASSERASGARSTDTQYF.

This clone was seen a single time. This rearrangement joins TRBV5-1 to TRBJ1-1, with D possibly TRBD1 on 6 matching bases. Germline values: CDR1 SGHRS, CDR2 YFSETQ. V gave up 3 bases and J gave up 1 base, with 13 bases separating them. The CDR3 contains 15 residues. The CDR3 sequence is CASSSGGHTNTEAFF. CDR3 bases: TGCGCCAGCAGCTCGGGGGGACATACGAACACTGAAGCTTTCTTT.

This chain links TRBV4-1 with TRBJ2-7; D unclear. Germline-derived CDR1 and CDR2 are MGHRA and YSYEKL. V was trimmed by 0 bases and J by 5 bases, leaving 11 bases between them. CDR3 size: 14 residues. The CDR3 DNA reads TGCGCCAGCAGCCAAGATGTCAGGCGAGACGAGCAGTACTTC. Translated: CASSQDVRRDEQYF.